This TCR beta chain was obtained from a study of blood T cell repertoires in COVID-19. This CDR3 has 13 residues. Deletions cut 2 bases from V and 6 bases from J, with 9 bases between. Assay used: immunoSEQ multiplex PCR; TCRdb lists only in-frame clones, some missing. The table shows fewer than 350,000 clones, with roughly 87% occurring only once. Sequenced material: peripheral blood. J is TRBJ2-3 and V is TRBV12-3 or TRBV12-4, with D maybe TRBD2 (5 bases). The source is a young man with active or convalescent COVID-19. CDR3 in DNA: TGTGCCAGCAGTTTACTAGCCGTGGATACGCAGTATTTT. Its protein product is CASSLLAVDTQYF.